This T cell receptor (beta chain) was profiled in a study of blood T cells in healthy people across ages. The CDR3 is made up of 18 amino acids. Trimming pared 5 bases from V and 4 bases from J, leaving 26 bases between. The germline CDR1 and CDR2 sequences are SGHAT and FQNNGV. Alongside a J-beta primer mix, a sample-barcoded 5' primer served in a second PCR lasting roughly 7 to 11 cycles. From the 5' RACE reads, TCRdb called clonotypes with MiXCR, one entry per CDR3 protein. The sample holds nearly 800,000 distinct CDR3 sequences, approximately 25% seen once. This clonotype came up a few times. These data are also associated with another study on T cells of mothers and their children. From that second work: Normalized overlap was always slightly, never significantly, higher in related than unrelated mother-child pairs.

Sequenced sample: blood. The TCR comes from a boy aged 5-17 years in good health. V usage is TRBV11-2 and J usage is TRBJ1-2; no definite D call. This CDR3 reads CASSPTGGSTDGFYGYTF. CDR3 in DNA: TGTGCCAGCAGCCCGACGGGAGGGTCGACCGACGGATTCTATGGCTACACCTTC. Together with reference TRBV11-2 and TRBJ1-2, the CDR3 gives the full variable domain: EAGVAQSPRYKIIEKRQSVAFWCNPISGHATLYWYQQILGQGPKLLIQFQNNGVVDDSQLPKDRFSAERLKGVDSTLKIQPAKLEDSAVYLCASSPTGGSTDGFYGYTFGSGTRLTVV.